This TCR beta chain derives from a study of T-cell memory formation after mild COVID-19. MiXCR was run by TCRdb on the 5' RACE reads, yielding one entry per CDR3 protein. The table includes 250,000 to 350,000 distinct CDR3 sequences, over 11% detected once. The length of the CDR3 is 12 residues. Deletions cut 6 bases from V and 5 bases from J, with 10 bases between. The germline V gene encodes CDR1 MNHEY and CDR2 SVGAGI. This clonotype was recorded a few times. The sequence derives from a man between 18 and 29 years old who had mild COVID-19 (a few samples of this study predate the infection). Cell type and time point are not known. The sample consisted of PBMCs or a T cell subset sorted from them (not recorded which). This rearrangement joins TRBV6-5 to TRBJ2-5; D is undetermined. Here the CDR3 DNA reads TGTGCCAGCAGGGGGTTTAGTGAGACCCAGTACTTC. Amino acids: CASRGFSETQYF.